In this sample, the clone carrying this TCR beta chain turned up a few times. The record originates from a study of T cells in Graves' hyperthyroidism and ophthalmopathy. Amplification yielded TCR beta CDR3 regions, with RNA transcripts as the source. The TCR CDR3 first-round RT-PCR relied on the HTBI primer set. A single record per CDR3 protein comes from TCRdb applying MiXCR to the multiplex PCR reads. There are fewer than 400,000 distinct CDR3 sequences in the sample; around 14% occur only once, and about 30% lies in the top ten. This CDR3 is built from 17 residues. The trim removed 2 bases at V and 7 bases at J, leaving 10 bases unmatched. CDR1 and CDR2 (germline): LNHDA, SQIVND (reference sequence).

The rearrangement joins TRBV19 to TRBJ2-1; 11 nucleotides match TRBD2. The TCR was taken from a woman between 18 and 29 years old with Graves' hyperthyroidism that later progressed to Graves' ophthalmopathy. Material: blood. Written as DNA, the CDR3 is TGTGCCAGTAGTATAATCCCACTAGCGGGAGTTGAAAATGAGCAGTTCTTC. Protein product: CASSIIPLAGVENEQFF.